The 30 T cell receptor beta chains given below trace back to one sample, sequenced in a study of T cell responses to AZD1222 COVID-19 vaccine. The table came from immunoSEQ multiplex PCR; TCRdb's copy has only in-frame clones and leaves some out. Of about 140,000 clones in the sample, 92% were seen once. The specimen was peripheral blood, collected on day 0 of AZD1222 vaccination. The receptors derive from an adult in good health.

The chain has TRBV5-1 and TRBJ2-5; D is undetermined. Germline assignment: CDR1 SGHRS and CDR2 YFSETQ. This CDR3 region has 13 residues. With 0 bases removed from V and 5 bases from J, the gap between germline ends came to 8 bases. The chain's CDR3 is CASSLVLGETQYF. CDR3 DNA: TGCGCCAGCAGCTTGGTTCTAGGGGAGACCCAGTACTTC.

The chain carries TRBV5-1 and TRBJ2-1; TRBD2 aligns across 9 bases. This CDR3 is built from 15 residues. Germline V CDR1 and CDR2: SGHRS, YFSETQ. V trimming: 1 base; J trimming: 5 bases; junction bases outside the gene matches: 4. CDR3 bases: TGCGCCAGCAGCTTGTTGGCGGGAGGGGACAATGAGCAGTTCTTC. It translates to CASSLLAGGDNEQFF.

The chain joins TRBV6-4 to TRBJ2-1, with 9 bases fitting TRBD2. Trimming cost V 8 bases and J 0 bases; bases outside gene matches: 5. This CDR3 is built from 15 residues. Germline V gene sequence: CDR1 MRHNA, CDR2 SNTAGT. The CDR3 DNA reads as TGTGCCAGCCGGACTAGCGCCAGCTCCTACAATGAGCAGTTCTTC. Its protein is CASRTSASSYNEQFF.

V usage is TRBV29-1 and J usage is TRBJ2-7, with TRBD2 matching 9 bases. The CDR3 is made up of 14 amino acids. The V gene end was trimmed by 7 bases and the J gene end by 6 bases; junction bases not matched to a gene: 13. Germline V gene sequence: CDR1 SQVTM, CDR2 ANQGSEA. The CDR3 loop is CSAKIGRLAAEQYF. The CDR3 coding sequence is TGCAGCGCCAAGATCGGGCGACTAGCGGCCGAGCAGTACTTC.

This chain connects TRBV7-2 to TRBJ2-7; maybe TRBD1 (6 bases). This CDR3 spans 14 amino acids. The ends were cut back, 2 bases at V and 2 bases at J, with 10 bases in the middle. The germline gives CDR1 SGHTA, CDR2 FQGNSA. CDR3 nucleotides: TGTGCCAGCAGCTTATTCTCAGGGGCCTACGAGCAGTACTTC. Translating it yields CASSLFSGAYEQYF.

The chain combines TRBV6-5 with TRBJ2-7; TRBD2 matches at 7 bases. CDR1 is MNHEY, CDR2 SVGAGI, per germline. Trimming cost V 6 bases and J 6 bases; bases outside gene matches: 14. The CDR3 extends over 15 amino acids. The CDR3 bases are TGTGCCAGCAGGGGGGTAGCGGGTCAATACTCCGAGCAGTACTTC. The encoded protein is CASRGVAGQYSEQYF.

The DNA of the CDR3 is TGCGCCAGCAGCCAGGGACAGGGGAGGGAGACCCAGTACTTC. Its protein product is CASSQGQGRETQYF. The V and J genes are TRBV5-1 and TRBJ2-5; 10 nucleotides match TRBD1. The CDR3 covers 14 residues. Germline assignment: CDR1 SGHRS and CDR2 YFSETQ. V was pared by 4 bases and J by 5 bases, with 5 bases of the junction left unmatched.

The rearrangement joins TRBV3-1 (or the pseudogene TRBV3-2) to TRBJ2-1; 9 bases are shared with TRBD1. The CDR3 covers 16 residues. V was pared by 3 bases and J by 4 bases, with 7 bases of the junction left unmatched. Looked up from germline, CDR1 is LGHDT and CDR2 is YNNKEL (reference sequence). CDR3 protein: CASSHTGQGPYNEQFF. CDR3 nucleotide sequence: TGTGCCAGCAGCCACACGGGACAGGGACCTTACAATGAGCAGTTCTTC.

The gene calls are TRBV7-8 and TRBJ2-5, with 8 bases that match TRBD1. The CDR3 is 12 amino acids. Trimming removed 4 bases from V and 8 bases from J; junction bases left unmatched: 3. Per the germline V gene, CDR1 is SGHVS and CDR2 is FQNEAQ. CDR3 sequence reads: CASSSDRATQYF. CDR3 sequence (DNA): TGTGCCAGCAGCTCGGACAGGGCAACCCAGTACTTC.

The gene calls are TRBV5-4 and TRBJ2-4, with TRBD2 identical over 11 bases. CDR3 length: 18 residues. With V trimmed by 1 base and J by 4 bases, 10 bases remained unmatched. Germline values: CDR1 SGHNT, CDR2 YYREEE (reference sequence). The CDR3 protein is CASSLTYSGRAMKNIQYF. As DNA, the CDR3 is TGTGCCAGCAGCTTGACCTATAGCGGGAGGGCCATGAAAAACATTCAGTACTTC.

The chain links TRBV6-5 to TRBJ2-5, with 10 bases aligning to TRBD2. This CDR3 has 15 residues. J lost 0 bases, V lost 6 bases, and 4 bases had no gene match. Germline CDR1 MNHEY, CDR2 SVGAGI. This CDR3 is CASRRTSGYQETQYF. The CDR3 region has the DNA TGTGCCAGCAGGAGGACTAGCGGTTACCAAGAGACCCAGTACTTC.

The CDR3 is CASSVGTAAERPQHF. The CDR3 DNA is TGTGCCAGCAGTGTTGGGACGGCCGCGGAGAGGCCCCAGCATTTT. The chain has TRBV2 and TRBJ1-5, with D tentatively TRBD1 (5 bases). Trimming took off 4 bases at V and 9 bases at J, with 19 bases between the two ends. There are 15 residues in the CDR3. Germline V gene data show CDR1 as SNHLY and CDR2 as FYNNEI.

CDR3 sequence (DNA): TGCGCCAGCAGTCAACATCGGGCGGGTTCGGGGACAGCTTCTAAGCAGTACTTC. Amino acid sequence: CASSQHRAGSGTASKQYF. The chain links TRBV23-1 to TRBJ2-7; 7 bases line up with TRBD1. TRBV23-1 qualifies as an ORF whose function is uncertain. This CDR3 has 18 amino acids. The junction had 21 bases not matched to a gene; V was cut back by 2 bases and J by 8 bases.

This clone was seen just once. The chain uses TRBV5-1 and TRBJ2-2, with a tentative D call TRBD2 (5 bases). V lost 2 bases, J lost 0 bases, and 8 bases lay in between. Looked up from germline, CDR1 is SGHRS and CDR2 is YFSETQ. There are 15 residues in the CDR3. Here the CDR3 DNA reads TGCGCCAGCAGCTTATTTAGCGCGAACACCGGGGAGCTGTTTTTT. It translates to CASSLFSANTGELFF.

This clone appeared a few times. J is TRBJ1-1 and V is TRBV28; perhaps TRBD1 as D (5 bases). CDR3 length: 17 residues. Germline CDR1 and CDR2: MDHEN and SYDVKM. Trimming shortened V by 2 bases and J by 5 bases, and 21 bases separated the two germline ends. CDR3 region: CASSLQQAPLPGTEAFF. The DNA for the CDR3 is TGTGCCAGCAGTTTACAACAGGCCCCACTCCCAGGGACTGAAGCTTTCTTT.

V and J are TRBV18 and TRBJ1-1, with D perhaps TRBD1 (6 bases). The CDR3 length is 13 residues. Deletions cut 2 bases from V and 8 bases from J, with 12 bases between. The germline V gene encodes CDR1 KGHSH and CDR2 LQKENI. The CDR3 DNA is TGTGCCAGCTCACCAGATGGCAGGGGAGAAGCTTTCTTT. Residues: CASSPDGRGEAFF.

The rearrangement joins TRBV2 to TRBJ2-7, with TRBD1 identical over 8 bases. With V trimmed by 1 base and J by 2 bases, 4 bases remained unmatched. Germline-derived CDR1 and CDR2 are SNHLY and FYNNEI. The CDR3 has 15 residues. DNA of the CDR3: TGTGCCAGCAGTGAAGGCCAGGGGGCGGCCTACGAGCAGTACTTC. Translated, it gives CASSEGQGAAYEQYF.

This clone was recorded only once. This chain uses TRBV6-5 with TRBJ1-3; D ambiguous. The CDR3 totals 13 residues. V was clipped by 6 bases and J by 4 bases, with 10 bases between them. Germline assignment: CDR1 MNHEY and CDR2 SVGAGI. The CDR3 DNA is TGTGCCAGCAGGACTCCGGGCGGAAACACCATATATTTT. It translates to CASRTPGGNTIYF.

V and J are TRBV24-1 and TRBJ1-5; 9 bases are a match to TRBD1. Germline lookup yields CDR1 KGHDR and CDR2 SFDVKD. The CDR3 loop spans 19 amino acids. The junction had 13 bases not matched to a gene; V was cut back by 4 bases and J by 1 base. CDR3 sequence: CATSELPGQGEGSNQPQHF. CDR3 nucleotides: TGTGCCACCAGTGAATTGCCGGGACAGGGTGAGGGAAGCAATCAGCCCCAGCATTTT.

The chain employs TRBV6-6 and TRBJ1-2; no clear D gene. CDR3 length equals 14 residues. Trimming removed 5 bases from V and 5 bases from J, with 15 bases in between. Germline V CDR1 and CDR2: MNHNY, SVGAGI (reference sequence). The CDR3 protein is CASSPQDGPYGYTF. As DNA, the CDR3 is TGTGCCAGCAGTCCCCAGGACGGTCCTTATGGCTACACCTTC.

The chain couples TRBV7-7 to TRBJ1-3, with D hard to call. Deletions cut 0 bases from V and 4 bases from J, with 10 bases between. This CDR3 spans 15 amino acids. Germline CDR1 SSHAT, CDR2 FNYEAQ (reference sequence). CDR3 nucleotide sequence: TGTGCCAGCAGCTTAGCGAAGGGTACGGGAAACACCATATATTTT. Protein: CASSLAKGTGNTIYF. Based on the CDR3 plus reference TRBV7-7 and TRBJ1-3, the full variable domain is GAGVSQSPRYKVTKRGQDVTLRCDPISSHATLYWYQQALGQGPEFLTYFNYEAQPDKSGLPSDRFSAERPEGSISTLTIQRTEQRDSAMYRCASSLAKGTGNTIYFGEGSWLTVV.

This rearrangement joins TRBV6-2 or TRBV6-3 to TRBJ2-1, with D possibly called TRBD1 or TRBD2 (6 bases each). V was clipped by 5 bases and J by 0 bases, with 23 bases between them. The germline V gene encodes CDR1 MNHEY and CDR2 SVGEGT. The CDR3 is 19 amino acids. The CDR3 nucleotides are TGTGCCAGCAGTCCACGCAGGGGACTGATCGATAGCTCCTACAATGAGCAGTTCTTC. It is translated as CASSPRRGLIDSSYNEQFF.

The chain couples TRBV20-1 to TRBJ2-7, with D hard to call. Germline V gene data show CDR1 as DFQATT and CDR2 as SNEGSKA (reference sequence). This CDR3 comprises 10 residues. Between the trimmed V and J ends, which lost 5 bases and 2 bases, there was a span of 4 bases. The CDR3 DNA follows: TGCAGTGCTGCCCCCTACGAGCAGTACTTC. The encoded protein is CSAAPYEQYF.

This clone was counted between two and nine times. The chain joins TRBV28 to TRBJ2-7, with 7 bases that match TRBD2. Germline CDR1 is MDHEN and CDR2 is SYDVKM. The V segment lost 7 bases and the J segment 0 bases; nucleotides outside the gene matches: 6. This CDR3 has 14 amino acids. CDR3: CASKELATSYEQYF. In DNA form, the CDR3 reads TGTGCCAGCAAGGAACTAGCGACCTCCTACGAGCAGTACTTC.

The rearrangement uses TRBV5-1 and TRBJ2-7; D may be TRBD2 (6 bases). Germline-derived CDR1 and CDR2 are SGHRS and YFSETQ. This CDR3 has 15 amino acids. Between the trimmed V and J ends, which lost 7 bases and 6 bases, there was a span of 23 bases. DNA of the CDR3: TGCGCCAGCCTAGGAGTCGGGACTGCACTCGGCGAGCAGTACTTC. Translation gives CASLGVGTALGEQYF.

This rearrangement joins TRBV27 to TRBJ2-2; D is perhaps TRBD1 (6 bases). The CDR3 sequence is 14 residues long. Germline CDR1 MNHEY, CDR2 SMNVEV (reference sequence). Between the trimmed V and J ends, which lost 0 bases and 8 bases, there was a span of 10 bases. CDR3 in amino acids: CASSLSWGPGELFF. For the CDR3, the DNA is TGTGCCAGCAGTTTATCCTGGGGGCCGGGGGAGCTGTTTTTT.

This clone was counted between two and nine times. The chain recombines TRBV19 with TRBJ1-4; 7 bases map to TRBD1. V lost 4 bases and J lost 5; bases outside the gene matches: 4. In germline, CDR1 is LNHDA, CDR2 SQIVND (reference sequence). This CDR3 has 14 amino acids. The CDR3 DNA is TGTGCCAGTAGTAAAGACAGGGAAAATGAAAAACTGTTTTTT. It specifies CASSKDRENEKLFF.

The chain combines TRBV6-2 or TRBV6-3 with TRBJ2-3; 12 bases line up with TRBD2. This CDR3 contains 14 residues. V shed 5 bases, J shed 5 bases, and the junction held 2 bases outside the gene matches. The germline gives CDR1 MNHEY, CDR2 SVGEGT. DNA of the CDR3: TGTGCCAGCAGTCAGGGACTAGCGGGAGATACGCAGTATTTT. This codes for CASSQGLAGDTQYF.

This clone was counted between two and nine times. The CDR3 coding sequence is TGTGCCAGTAGTGGGGGGGGACGCACTGAAGCTTTCTTT. Translating it yields CASSGGGRTEAFF. The V and J genes are TRBV19 and TRBJ1-1, with D maybe TRBD1 (5 bases). Germline CDR1 and CDR2: LNHDA and SQIVND (reference sequence). The CDR3 contains 13 residues. Trimming took off 5 bases at V and 4 bases at J, with 11 bases between the two ends.

V is TRBV2 and J is TRBJ1-1; maybe TRBD1 (5 bases). V was clipped by 1 base and J by 3 bases, with 9 bases between them. Germline values: CDR1 SNHLY, CDR2 FYNNEI. There are 14 residues in the CDR3. CDR3 region: CASSEVGPYTEAFF. CDR3 nucleotides: TGTGCCAGCAGTGAAGTGGGACCTTACACTGAAGCTTTCTTT.